This record looks at one T cell receptor beta chain sequence and its context. Its antigen is unidentified. Tagging with unique molecular identifiers was a feature of the TCR beta cDNA libraries. There were about 1 to 10 million T cells, and around 500,000 cDNA molecules came from them. Via MiXCR, TCRdb re-called the PCR reads, giving one row per CDR3 protein. The table shows some 700,000 distinct CDR3 sequences, with about 60% occurring only once. These data come from a study of post-analysis software for immune sequencing data. This CDR3 comprises 16 residues. Trimming removed 2 bases at V and 5 bases at J, with 19 bases between. Germline values: CDR1 SGHRS, CDR2 YFSETQ. Notes on the study in general: Patients used five TRBV segments, including TRBV5-6, TRBV5-1 and TRBV20-1, more often than controls.

The sequence came from a girl aged 2 to 9 with multiple sclerosis. The rearrangement joins TRBV5-1 to TRBJ1-1; tentatively, D is TRBD1 (5 bases). The source material was blood. CDR3 protein: CASSFFLPDSGTEAFF. The CDR3 DNA follows: TGCGCCAGCAGCTTTTTCCTCCCCGACAGTGGGACTGAAGCTTTCTTT.